This T cell receptor beta chain was profiled in a study of cytomegalovirus exposure and HLA in healthy donors. This PCR relied on a set of 60 Vbeta primers and 13 Jbeta primers. Original handling: An analysis that came later counted 70 million to 100 million unique TCR beta chains, 10 million to 12 million shared. Profiling relied on immunoSEQ multiplex PCR, and the TCRdb table lists in-frame clones only, not all of them. V and J calls and clone size come straight from that table; D and trimming were deduced from the DNA. Seen here are about 210,000 clones, 75% to 85% observed once, and the top ten hold approximately 14%. The CDR3 contains 15 residues. Per germline, CDR1 MGHRA and CDR2 YSYEKL. In the case of this clone: Its antigen is undetermined.

Findings of the study overall: Accurate prediction of HLA-A and HLA-B alleles (for most subjects) was reportedly achieved from TCR beta sequences.

What was sequenced was PBMCs. The TCR comes from a woman aged 30 to 39 in good health and CMV-seropositive. The chain recombines TRBV4-1 with TRBJ2-5; weak D call: TRBD2 (6 bases). Judging by the DNA end, TRBJ2-7 fits better; the J call may be wrong. The CDR3 spells CASSQGAGRPYEQYF. The CDR3 bases are TGCGCCAGCAGCCAAGGTGCAGGGAGGCCCTACGAGCAGTACTTC.